This T cell receptor beta chain was identified in a study of blood T cells in healthy people across ages. Germline V lookup: CDR1 WSHSY, CDR2 SAAADI. The ends were cut back, 5 bases at V and 5 bases at J, with 16 bases in the middle. This CDR3 has 15 residues. This clonotype was observed a handful of times. The use of a sample-barcoded 5' primer and a J-beta primer mix characterized a second PCR of about 7 to 12 cycles. MiXCR, applied by TCRdb to the 5' RACE reads, yields one record per CDR3 protein. In the table there are 660,000 or so distinct CDR3 sequences, about 54% of which are singletons. Sequencing was carried out using blood. The receptor's source is a man in his 60s in good health. The chain is built from TRBV10-2 and TRBJ2-1; no reliable D call. The CDR3 coding sequence is TGCGCCAGCAGTCCTCACGGCCGCCCCCACAATGAGCAGTTCTTC. This encodes CASSPHGRPHNEQFF.